A selection of T cell receptor beta chains follows, all from one sample in a study of blood T cell repertoires in COVID-19. Data came from immunoSEQ multiplex PCR; TCRdb stores just in-frame clones and leaves some out. The sample consists of roughly 180,000 clones, around 87% of them appearing once. The sequenced material came from peripheral blood. These receptors all come from a woman aged 30 to 39 with active or convalescent COVID-19. Both conserved end residues are part of each CDR3. A D gene is named only where the DNA matches it firmly. The size field is filled for only some rows; it gives once, few, many or a size class.

d_gene	v_gene	j_gene	abundance	CDR3aa	CDR3nt
.	TRBV5-1	TRBJ2-7	.	CASSKLETGYEQYF	TGCGCCAGCAGCAAATTGGAGACAGGATACGAGCAGTACTTC
.	TRBV5-6	TRBJ2-3	.	CASSFELEWTDTQYF	TGTGCCAGCAGCTTCGAACTAGAATGGACAGATACGCAGTATTTT
.	TRBV27	TRBJ2-7	.	CASRDRIAEQYF	TGTGCCAGCAGAGACAGGATCGCCGAGCAGTACTTC
.	TRBV11-2	TRBJ2-1	.	CASSFLAGAYRGNEQFF	TGTGCCAGCAGCTTTCTTGCGGGGGCCTATCGTGGCAATGAGCAGTTCTTC
TRBD1	TRBV19	TRBJ1-5	.	CATEDRGSTSNQPQHF	TGTGCCACCGAGGACAGGGGGTCTACTAGCAATCAGCCCCAGCATTTT
.	TRBV30	TRBJ1-2	.	CAWSVLEGLEGYTF	TGTGCCTGGAGTGTACTAGAGGGACTCGAGGGCTACACCTTC
TRBD2	TRBV9	TRBJ2-1	.	CASSVSGIAYEQFF	TGTGCCAGCAGCGTCAGCGGGATAGCCTATGAGCAGTTCTTC
.	TRBV9	TRBJ2-3	.	CASSPSGSGLADTQYF	TGTGCCAGCAGCCCTTCGGGATCTGGGTTGGCAGATACGCAGTATTTT
.	TRBV2	TRBJ1-3	.	CASTADGGSGNTIYF	TGTGCCAGCACCGCGGACGGGGGCTCTGGAAACACCATATATTTT
.	TRBV25-1	TRBJ1-3	.	CASSAIDRGNTIYF	TGTGCCAGCAGTGCCATAGATAGAGGAAACACCATATATTTT
TRBD1	TRBV11-2	TRBJ1-2	.	CASSTRDRVYGYTF	TGTGCCAGCAGCACTAGGGACAGAGTGTATGGCTACACCTTC
.	TRBV29-1	TRBJ1-4	.	CSVPRGRGREKLFF	TGCAGCGTTCCTAGGGGGAGGGGACGGGAAAAACTGTTTTTT
TRBD1	TRBV30	TRBJ1-4	medium-sized	CAWSPGTGYEKLFF	TGTGCCTGGAGTCCCGGGACAGGGTATGAAAAACTGTTTTTT
TRBD1	TRBV11-2	TRBJ2-1	.	CASSLEAGGWYNEQFF	TGTGCCAGCAGCTTAGAAGCAGGGGGTTGGTACAATGAGCAGTTCTTC
.	TRBV19	TRBJ2-2	few	CASSPPLTGELFF	TGTGCCAGTAGTCCCCCTCTCACCGGGGAGCTGTTTTTT
.	TRBV12-3/TRBV12-4	TRBJ2-5	.	CASSYPGGETQYF	TGTGCCAGCAGTTATCCCGGGGGAGAGACCCAGTACTTC
.	TRBV18	TRBJ1-1	.	CASSPPGGWSTEAFF	TGTGCCAGCTCACCACCGGGGGGTTGGAGCACTGAAGCTTTCTTT
TRBD1	TRBV3-1/TRBV3-2	TRBJ1-2	.	CASSQDGQGNGYTF	TGTGCCAGCAGCCAAGACGGACAGGGAAATGGCTACACCTTC
TRBD1	TRBV7-9	TRBJ1-2	.	CASSFPGQYNYGYTF	TGTGCCAGCAGCTTTCCGGGACAGTATAACTATGGCTACACCTTC
.	TRBV27	TRBJ1-1	.	CASSLGGGPPEAFF	TGTGCCAGCAGTTTAGGCGGGGGGCCCCCTGAAGCTTTCTTT
.	TRBV28	TRBJ2-4	few	CASSYGSLAKNIQYF	TGTGCCAGCAGTTACGGGTCCCTAGCCAAAAACATTCAGTACTTC
.	TRBV20-1	TRBJ1-2	.	CSANRMQGFTF	TGCAGTGCTAACAGAATGCAAGGCTTCACCTTC
TRBD1	TRBV29-1	TRBJ2-5	.	CSVEDRQGAWETQYF	TGCAGCGTTGAAGATCGACAGGGGGCCTGGGAGACCCAGTACTTC
TRBD2	TRBV5-5	TRBJ2-7	.	CASSLGVRLAGDYEQYF	TGTGCCAGCAGCTTGGGAGTGAGACTAGCGGGAGACTACGAGCAGTACTTC
.	TRBV12-3/TRBV12-4	TRBJ1-1	.	CASSLWGDTEAFF	TGTGCCAGCAGTTTGTGGGGGGACACTGAAGCTTTCTTT
TRBD1	TRBV20-1	TRBJ1-5	.	CSASRFGTDNQPQHF	TGCAGTGCTAGTAGGTTCGGGACAGACAATCAGCCCCAGCATTTT
.	TRBV3-1/TRBV3-2	TRBJ2-1	few	CASSHYVEENEQFF	TGTGCCAGCAGCCATTACGTGGAGGAAAATGAGCAGTTCTTC
.	TRBV19	TRBJ1-2	few	CASSDGGADYGYTF	TGTGCCAGTAGCGATGGGGGCGCGGACTATGGCTACACCTTC
.	TRBV5-4	TRBJ1-2	.	CASSLRAGNYGYTF	TGTGCCAGCAGCTTGCGGGCGGGGAACTATGGCTACACCTTC
.	TRBV7-9	TRBJ2-7	few	CASSPGLKNYEQYF	TGTGCCAGCAGTCCGGGACTCAAAAACTACGAGCAGTACTTC
.	TRBV11-2	TRBJ2-7	.	CASSPIRGGPPYEQYF	TGTGCCAGCAGCCCCATTCGCGGGGGCCCTCCGTACGAGCAGTACTTC
TRBD1	TRBV12-3/TRBV12-4	TRBJ1-2	.	CASSFGQAHGYTF	TGTGCCAGCAGTTTTGGACAGGCTCATGGCTACACCTTC
TRBD1	TRBV6-5	TRBJ1-6	.	CASSYSRTGNSPLHF	TGTGCCAGCAGTTACTCCCGGACAGGGAACTCACCCCTCCACTTT
TRBD2	TRBV9	TRBJ2-3	.	CASGLSGGASTDTQYF	TGTGCCAGCGGGCTAAGCGGGGGGGCTAGCACAGATACGCAGTATTTT
.	TRBV27	TRBJ1-6	once	CASSPQNSPLHF	TGTGCCAGCAGTCCCCAGAATTCACCCCTCCACTTT
.	TRBV3-1/TRBV3-2	TRBJ1-2	once	CASSLNSRHYGYTF	TGTGCCAGCAGCCTGAATTCCAGGCACTATGGCTACACCTTC
TRBD1	TRBV5-1	TRBJ2-7	.	CASSPGTGGSSEQYF	TGCGCCAGCAGCCCCGGGACAGGGGGATCAAGCGAGCAGTACTTC
TRBD1	TRBV29-1	TRBJ1-2	.	CSVEQGTHGYTF	TGCAGCGTAGAACAGGGGACCCATGGCTACACCTTC
.	TRBV27	TRBJ1-4	.	CASSLARATNEKLFF	TGTGCCAGCAGTTTGGCCAGAGCGACTAATGAAAAACTGTTTTTT
TRBD1	TRBV5-8	TRBJ1-2	.	CASSLRDRKLLAYGYTF	TGTGCCAGCAGCTTACGGGACAGAAAACTTCTAGCCTATGGCTACACCTTC
.	TRBV29-1	TRBJ2-7	.	CSVAGNEQYF	TGCAGCGTCGCAGGGAACGAGCAGTACTTC
TRBD2	TRBV28	TRBJ2-1	.	CASRPVRGGFVAEQFF	TGTGCCAGCAGGCCAGTCCGGGGGGGCTTCGTTGCTGAGCAGTTCTTC
.	TRBV5-1	TRBJ2-3	.	CASSSTGGRTDTQYF	TGCGCCAGCAGCTCGACAGGCGGGCGTACAGATACGCAGTATTTT
TRBD2	TRBV7-7	TRBJ2-3	.	CASSLQAGGLDTQYF	TGTGCTAGCAGCTTGCAAGCGGGAGGGCTCGATACGCAGTATTTT
TRBD2	TRBV2	TRBJ2-7	few	CASLPGASGIYEQYF	TGTGCCAGCCTCCCCGGAGCTAGCGGGATCTACGAGCAGTACTTC
TRBD1	TRBV9	TRBJ2-7	.	CASRRGTVGEQYF	TGTGCCAGCAGAAGGGGGACAGTTGGGGAGCAGTACTTC
TRBD1	TRBV5-4	TRBJ1-2	.	CASSQGQGQVGLAGYGYTF	TGTGCCAGCAGCCAGGGACAGGGACAGGTCGGCCTAGCGGGCTATGGCTACACCTTC
TRBD2	TRBV18	TRBJ2-1	few	CASSPLPGFSSGSGNEQFF	TGTGCCAGCTCACCTCTGCCCGGGTTTTCCAGCGGGAGTGGGAATGAGCAGTTCTTC
TRBD1	TRBV5-6	TRBJ1-5	.	CASSFGTVDQPQHF	TGTGCCAGCAGCTTCGGGACAGTAGATCAGCCCCAGCATTTT
.	TRBV28	TRBJ1-4	.	CASSPLGLGEKLFF	TGTGCCAGCAGTCCGTTGGGACTCGGTGAAAAACTGTTTTTT
.	TRBV15	TRBJ1-4	.	CATSRETGKLFF	TGTGCCACCAGCAGAGAAACAGGAAAACTGTTTTTT
TRBD1	TRBV30	TRBJ2-3	.	CAWSGTGPSTDTQYF	TGTGCCTGGAGTGGGACAGGACCTAGCACAGATACGCAGTATTTT
TRBD1	TRBV5-6	TRBJ1-5	.	CASSQGQGGSQPQHF	TGTGCCAGCAGCCAAGGACAGGGAGGCTCTCAGCCCCAGCATTTT
TRBD2	TRBV7-9	TRBJ2-2	.	CASSNPGLTNTGELFF	TGTGCCAGCAGCAACCCGGGACTAACCAACACCGGGGAGCTGTTTTTT
TRBD1	TRBV5-1	TRBJ2-2	.	CASSPDRGTGELFF	TGCGCCAGCAGCCCAGACAGGGGCACCGGGGAGCTGTTTTTT